This passage covers 29 T cell receptor beta chains from one sample sequenced in a study of blood T cell repertoires in COVID-19. Here immunoSEQ multiplex PCR was the method, and the copy in TCRdb shows in-frame clones only, minus some. The sample has 250,000 to 300,000 clones, more than 85% seen once. The sequencing input was peripheral blood. These receptors were taken from a man aged 35 to 55 with acute or convalescent COVID-19.

V and J are TRBV18 and TRBJ2-2; the D is unclear. The CDR3 consists of 13 residues. V was shortened by 3 bases and J by 6 bases, with 8 bases between the two germline ends. From germline, CDR1 is KGHSH and CDR2 LQKENI. The CDR3 DNA is TGTGCCAGCTCACCGCATAGTTCCGGGGAGCTGTTTTTT. Protein product: CASSPHSSGELFF.

This sequence joins TRBV5-1 and TRBJ1-1, with 7 bases fitting TRBD1. After removal of 0 bases from V and 6 bases from J, the junction contained 5 bases not matched to a gene. The CDR3 is 14 residues long. Germline CDR1 and CDR2: SGHRS and YFSETQ. CDR3 loop: CASSLGQGVSEAFF. The CDR3 nucleotides read TGCGCCAGCAGCTTGGGGCAGGGGGTTTCTGAAGCTTTCTTT.

V usage is TRBV5-1 and J usage is TRBJ2-4; D might be TRBD1 (6 bases). The V gene's germline CDR1 is SGHRS and CDR2 YFSETQ. This CDR3 has 14 amino acids. V gave up 0 bases and J gave up 7 bases, with 11 bases separating them. The CDR3 coding sequence is TGCGCCAGCAGCTTGGGGACAGAAGAGAACATTCAGTACTTC. Its translation is CASSLGTEENIQYF.

The J gene is TRBJ2-7, the V gene TRBV5-1; tentatively, D is TRBD1 (6 bases). The CDR3 loop spans 13 amino acids. The germline CDR1 and CDR2 sequences are SGHRS and YFSETQ. V gave up 9 bases and J gave up 6 bases, with 19 bases separating them. Here the CDR3 reads CANILFQGSEQYF. The CDR3 nucleotides read TGCGCCAACATACTATTTCAGGGGAGCGAGCAGTACTTC.

J is TRBJ2-1 and V is TRBV24-1; 11 nucleotides match TRBD2. CDR1 and CDR2 from the germline V gene are KGHDR and SFDVKD. V lost 4 bases to trimming and J lost 1 base; unmatched junction nucleotides: 2. This CDR3 region has 16 residues. The CDR3 spells CATSESSGGSYNEQFF. Written as DNA, the CDR3 is TGTGCCACCAGTGAGTCTAGCGGGGGGTCCTACAATGAGCAGTTCTTC.

The rearrangement links TRBV5-1 to TRBJ1-5; D is perhaps TRBD1 (5 bases). Trimming removed 3 bases from V and 7 bases from J, with 14 bases in between. This CDR3 is 14 amino acids long. The germline CDR1 and CDR2 sequences are SGHRS and YFSETQ. The CDR3 here is CASSSGLPGQPQHF. The CDR3 nucleotides are TGCGCCAGCAGCTCGGGACTCCCGGGCCAGCCCCAGCATTTT.

The V and J genes are TRBV2 and TRBJ2-1; 7 bases match TRBD1. Germline V gene sequence: CDR1 SNHLY, CDR2 FYNNEI. The J segment lost 13 bases and the V segment lost 6 bases, leaving 9 bases of the junction unmatched. The CDR3 loop spans 12 amino acids. CDR3 in DNA: TGTGCCAGCAGATATACCGGGACAGACCAGTTCTTC. This gives the protein CASRYTGTDQFF. Full variable domain (remainder filled in from reference TRBV2 and TRBJ2-1): EPEVTQTPSHQVTQMGQEVILRCVPISNHLYFYWYRQILGQKVEFLVSFYNNEISEKSEIFDDQFSVERPDGSNFTLKIRSTKLEDSAMYFCASRYTGTDQFFGPGTRLTVL.

This chain uses TRBV2 with TRBJ2-3; TRBD1 might be the D (6 bases). Germline lookup yields CDR1 SNHLY and CDR2 FYNNEI. The CDR3 has 15 residues. V lost 5 bases to trimming and J lost 2 bases, with 14 bases between them. The CDR3 here is CASSSGTTTTDTQYF. Written as DNA, the CDR3 is TGTGCCAGCAGTTCAGGGACAACTACCACAGATACGCAGTATTTT.

The chain recombines TRBV4-2 with TRBJ2-4; TRBD1 might be the D (5 bases). The germline CDR1 and CDR2 sequences are LGHNA and YNFKEQ. V lost 1 base and J 6 bases, leaving 10 bases between the germline ends. CDR3 length: 14 amino acids. The CDR3 nucleotides read TGTGCCAGCAGCCAAGGGGGCCTTGGAAACATTCAGTACTTC. Translating it yields CASSQGGLGNIQYF.

This sequence joins TRBV7-9 and TRBJ1-3; TRBD1 agrees at 8 bases. V dropped 5 bases and J dropped 4; count of bases not matched to a gene: 1. From germline, CDR1 is SEHNR and CDR2 FQNEAQ (reference sequence). The CDR3 is made up of 13 amino acids. The CDR3 loop is CASSRDRGNTIYF. The CDR3 nucleotides are TGTGCCAGCAGCCGGGACAGGGGAAACACCATATATTTT.

This rearrangement joins TRBV6-5 to TRBJ2-7; TRBD1 matches at 10 bases. This CDR3 comprises 15 residues. V lost 9 bases, J lost 4 bases, and 12 bases stayed unmatched. Germline lookup yields CDR1 MNHEY and CDR2 SVGAGI. The CDR3 sequence: CASARAGTGVYEQYF. In nucleotides, the CDR3 is TGTGCCAGTGCTCGTGCCGGGACAGGGGTTTACGAGCAGTACTTC.

The gene calls are TRBV6-5 and TRBJ1-2; D call uncertain. CDR3 length equals 15 residues. V was trimmed by 0 bases and J by 7 bases, leaving 15 bases between them. Germline CDR1 is MNHEY and CDR2 is SVGAGI. The CDR3 DNA reads TGTGCCAGCAGTTACTCGAACCCTCTCCAAGCTGGCTACACCTTC. Its protein product is CASSYSNPLQAGYTF.

This rearrangement joins TRBV3-1 (or the pseudogene TRBV3-2) to TRBJ1-6, with D unresolved. The CDR3 loop spans 11 amino acids. Germline V CDR1 and CDR2: LGHDT, YNNKEL (reference sequence). V gave up 0 bases and J gave up 14 bases, with 5 bases separating them. CDR3: CASSQESALHF. The CDR3 bases are TGTGCCAGCAGCCAAGAGTCAGCCCTCCACTTT.

This rearrangement joins TRBV6-6 to TRBJ2-7, with D maybe TRBD1 (6 bases). The CDR3 has 14 amino acids. V lost 5 bases, J lost 7 bases, and 18 bases lay in between. Looked up from germline, CDR1 is MNHNY and CDR2 is SVGAGI (reference sequence). Here the CDR3 DNA reads TGTGCCAGCAGTGCACCGACAGGTTCGGGGGAGCAGTACTTC. As protein: CASSAPTGSGEQYF.

The rearrangement links TRBV19 to TRBJ1-2; weak D call: TRBD1 (5 bases). Germline CDR1 is LNHDA and CDR2 is SQIVND (reference sequence). The CDR3 is 13 residues long. Deletions cut 5 bases from V and 4 bases from J, with 11 bases between. The CDR3 loop reads CASSLDRRYGYTF. The DNA of the CDR3 is TGTGCCAGTAGTCTTGACAGACGCTATGGCTACACCTTC.

This clone was observed a handful of times. The V call is TRBV6-6, the J call TRBJ2-2; 9 bases line up with TRBD1. The CDR3 totals 16 residues. V trimming: 2 bases; J trimming: 6 bases; junction bases outside the gene matches: 7. Looked up from germline, CDR1 is MNHNY and CDR2 is SVGAGI (reference sequence). The CDR3 region is CASSYPGTGKAGELFF. The CDR3 region has the DNA TGTGCCAGCAGTTACCCGGGGACAGGGAAGGCCGGGGAGCTGTTTTTT.

The chain recombines TRBV19 with TRBJ2-7; perhaps TRBD1 as D (6 bases). The CDR3 is 16 amino acids. Germline V gene lookup returns CDR1 LNHDA and CDR2 SQIVND (reference sequence). V shed 5 bases and J shed 5 bases, with 22 bases lying between them. The CDR3 DNA is TGTGCCAGTAGTCAATCCGGTAGGGGGATTGTCGACGAGCAGTACTTC. Translated: CASSQSGRGIVDEQYF.

This clone came up a few times. V gene TRBV3-1 (or the pseudogene TRBV3-2) combines with J gene TRBJ2-4; 10 nucleotides align to TRBD2. Germline V lookup: CDR1 LGHDT, CDR2 YNNKEL (reference sequence). J gave up 0 bases and V 4 bases, and 12 bases lay outside the gene matches. The CDR3 has 19 residues. The DNA of the CDR3 is TGTGCCAGCAGCCCCAATGTATTAGCGGGGGGCCTAGCCAAAAACATTCAGTACTTC. It codes for CASSPNVLAGGLAKNIQYF.

This sequence joins TRBV11-2 and TRBJ2-1; TRBD2 agrees at 10 bases. Germline V lookup: CDR1 SGHAT, CDR2 FQNNGV. There are 15 residues in the CDR3. The J segment lost 8 bases and the V segment lost 6 bases, leaving 10 bases of the junction unmatched. The CDR3 spells CASSRLSGGVYEQFF. The CDR3 bases are TGTGCCAGCAGTCGTCTGAGCGGGGGGGTATATGAGCAGTTCTTC.

This clone was observed a few times. This chain connects TRBV7-9 to TRBJ2-6; D is ambiguous. V gave up 1 base and J gave up 0 bases, with 4 bases separating them. The CDR3 spans 15 residues. Germline lookup yields CDR1 SEHNR and CDR2 FQNEAQ (reference sequence). The CDR3 region has the DNA TGTGCCAGCAGCTTAGTCTACTCTGGGGCCAACGTCCTGACTTTC. Translating it yields CASSLVYSGANVLTF.

The chain joins TRBV11-2 to TRBJ1-1; D gene uncertain. CDR1 is SGHAT, CDR2 FQNNGV, per germline. The CDR3 loop spans 13 amino acids. The germline V and J ends were trimmed by 4 bases and 2 bases, with 8 bases remaining between them. CDR3 region: CASSWAFNTEAFF. DNA for the CDR3: TGTGCCAGCAGCTGGGCTTTCAACACTGAAGCTTTCTTT.

The table lists this clone with a few counts. This chain uses TRBV9 with TRBJ1-1; a weak D match, TRBD1 (5 bases). The CDR3 is made up of 17 amino acids. V lost 1 base, J lost 1 base, and 17 bases lay in between. Germline loops: CDR1 SGDLS, CDR2 YYNGEE. The CDR3 protein is CASSVITTGRGNTEAFF. DNA for the CDR3: TGTGCCAGCAGCGTAATTACAACGGGGAGGGGGAACACTGAAGCTTTCTTT.

The chain combines TRBV19 with TRBJ2-1; 9 bases fit TRBD1. The V and J ends lost 6 bases and 9 bases, in that order; junction bases with no gene match: 15. CDR3 length equals 16 residues. CDR1 is LNHDA, CDR2 SQIVND, per germline (reference sequence). This CDR3 is CASRNSGQGVWGEQFF. CDR3 nucleotide sequence: TGTGCCAGTAGGAATTCGGGACAGGGAGTTTGGGGTGAGCAGTTCTTC.

J is TRBJ1-5 and V is TRBV6-5; TRBD1 aligns across 12 bases. Germline-derived CDR1 and CDR2 are MNHEY and SVGAGI. This CDR3 has 15 residues. The junction had 4 bases not matched to a gene; V was cut back by 5 bases and J by 5 bases. CDR3 residues: CASSRDRGRHQPQHF. The CDR3 DNA follows: TGTGCCAGCAGTCGGGACAGGGGGCGGCATCAGCCCCAGCATTTT.

The chain couples TRBV11-2 to TRBJ2-7, with a tentative D call TRBD2 (6 bases). V lost 4 bases and J lost 2, with 21 bases in between. The germline V gene encodes CDR1 SGHAT and CDR2 FQNNGV. The CDR3 contains 17 residues. The CDR3 nucleotides are TGTGCCAGCAGCTCACTTACCGGGGGACCCCGGACCTACGAGCAGTACTTC. Its translation: CASSSLTGGPRTYEQYF.

V is TRBV6-1 and J is TRBJ2-7; D ambiguous. This CDR3 region has 14 residues. V was pared by 0 bases and J by 3 bases, with 9 bases between. The germline V gene has CDR1 MNHNS and CDR2 SASEGT. DNA for the CDR3: TGTGCCAGCAGTGAAGCGGGCGTCTTCTACGAGCAGTACTTC. Protein sequence: CASSEAGVFYEQYF.

The chain employs TRBV5-4 and TRBJ1-1; TRBD1 agrees at 7 bases. With 2 bases clipped from V and 5 bases from J, the junction kept 6 bases outside the gene matches. CDR1 is SGHNT, CDR2 YYREEE, per germline (reference sequence). The CDR3 is made up of 14 amino acids. CDR3 sequence reads: CASSLKGARTEAFF. In DNA form, the CDR3 reads TGTGCCAGCAGCTTAAAGGGGGCAAGGACTGAAGCTTTCTTT.

CDR3 sequence (DNA): TGTGCCAGCAGACTCGGGACAGGAAATTCACCCCTCCACTTT. Amino acids: CASRLGTGNSPLHF. The rearrangement links TRBV7-2 to TRBJ1-6; 8 bases match TRBD1. Trimming cost V 6 bases and J 7 bases; bases outside gene matches: 5. From germline, CDR1 is SGHTA and CDR2 FQGNSA. The CDR3 totals 14 residues.

This clone was found once. The chain is built from TRBV2 and TRBJ2-7; D gene ambiguous. The germline V gene has CDR1 SNHLY and CDR2 FYNNEI. This CDR3 has 15 residues. The V and J ends lost 2 bases and 2 bases respectively, with 13 bases between them. For the CDR3, the DNA is TGTGCCAGCAGTGAAAATGACGGGTCGCCCTACGAGCAGTACTTC. This translates into CASSENDGSPYEQYF. Using reference TRBV2 and TRBJ2-7 for the parts outside the CDR3, the full variable domain is EPEVTQTPSHQVTQMGQEVILRCVPISNHLYFYWYRQILGQKVEFLVSFYNNEISEKSEIFDDQFSVERPDGSNFTLKIRSTKLEDSAMYFCASSENDGSPYEQYFGPGTRLTVT.